Detailed here is one T cell receptor (beta chain). Antigen unknown. Arm-PCR of CDR3 regions and iRepertoire HTBI primers were the basis on which TCR beta libraries were built. TCRdb analysed the multiplex PCR reads with MiXCR anew, one entry per CDR3 protein. The table includes hundreds of thousands of distinct CDR3 sequences, approximately 29% detected once. The data were taken from a study of regulatory T cells in long-lasting Graves disease. This CDR3 spans 14 amino acids. The V and J ends lost 5 bases and 1 base respectively, with 11 bases between them. Germline V CDR1 and CDR2: MNHNS, SASEGT. Study results and limitations: Favoring TRBV28, TRBJ1-2 and TRBJ2-5 was a feature seen in persistent disease.

Time point in this sample: persistent/refractory GD, antithyroid drugs over 5 years with positive TRAb. From PBMCs, RNA was extracted and then used to make the TCR library. Here the sequenced sample was peripheral blood mononuclear cells (PBMCs), taken when the disease was refractory, from a patient treated with antithyroid drugs. The receptor comes from a female donor with Graves disease. The chain combines TRBV6-1 with TRBJ1-1; D unclear. In DNA, the CDR3 is TGTGCCAGCAGTAGGAACCCACCGAACACTGAAGCTTTCTTT. Translating it yields CASSRNPPNTEAFF.